The 29 T cell receptor beta chains given below trace back to one sample, sequenced in a study of shared T cell receptors in the human thymus. The protocol was immunoSEQ multiplex PCR, while the TCRdb copy is restricted to in-frame clones and leaves out a portion. In the table there are over 650,000 clones, over 75% of which are singletons. A further study also used this sample, focusing on human thymus T cells.

The sequencing input was thymocytes. The receptor source for this set is a boy in the first two years of life with a congenital heart defect.

The rearrangement links TRBV6-5 to TRBJ1-5; 7 bases are a match to TRBD1. The CDR3 loop spans 15 amino acids. With V trimmed by 4 bases and J by 7 bases, 10 bases remained unmatched. Germline V lookup: CDR1 MNHEY, CDR2 SVGAGI. The DNA of the CDR3 is TGTGCCAGCAGTTTGACACAGGGGCCCAAACAGCCCCAGCATTTT. As protein: CASSLTQGPKQPQHF.

The chain links TRBV21-1 to TRBJ2-7; the D call of TRBD1 is as the table states it, not checked on the DNA. TRBV21-1 is an annotated pseudogene. CDR3 length: 16 residues. CDR3 sequence reads: CASSKGHRGHRYEQYF. Written as DNA, the CDR3 is TGTGCCAGCAGCAAAGGTCACAGGGGCCACCGTTACGAGCAGTACTTC.

V and J are TRBV28 and TRBJ1-2; D may be TRBD1 (6 bases). The CDR3 has 13 residues. Trimming stripped 8 bases from V and 3 bases from J, with 13 bases between. Looked up from germline, CDR1 is MDHEN and CDR2 is SYDVKM. The CDR3 bases are TGTGCCAGCCGCCAGGACAGCGACTATGGCTACACCTTC. Translated, it gives CASRQDSDYGYTF.

The chain joins TRBV4-3 to TRBJ2-7; 9 positions match TRBD2. Germline V gene sequence: CDR1 LGHNA, CDR2 YSLEER. The CDR3 sequence is 17 residues long. V lost 0 bases to trimming and J lost 2 bases; unmatched junction nucleotides: 8. The CDR3 reads CASSQDWASGVPYEQYF. The CDR3 nucleotides read TGCGCCAGCAGCCAAGATTGGGCTAGCGGGGTACCCTACGAGCAGTACTTC.

This chain connects TRBV27 to TRBJ2-7, with 8 bases lining up with TRBD2. V trimming: 5 bases; J trimming: 3 bases; junction bases outside the gene matches: 12. The V gene's germline CDR1 is MNHEY and CDR2 SMNVEV (reference sequence). The CDR3 is 16 residues long. The CDR3 nucleotides are TGTGCCAGCAGTGAGATCAGCGGGGGCTCGATCTACGAGCAGTACTTC. Encoded protein: CASSEISGGSIYEQYF.

The rearrangement links TRBV29-1 to TRBJ2-5; 9 bases match TRBD2. Trimming took 7 bases from V and 2 from J; bases not matched to a gene: 20. This CDR3 contains 18 residues. The germline V gene encodes CDR1 SQVTM and CDR2 ANQGSEA. CDR3 amino acids: CSAKVLREGRFSQETQYF. CDR3 nucleotide sequence: TGCAGCGCGAAGGTGTTGCGGGAGGGCCGCTTTTCTCAAGAGACCCAGTACTTC.

J is TRBJ2-5 and V is TRBV2; 10 nucleotides agree with TRBD2. V lost 8 bases, J lost 3 bases, and 9 bases stayed unmatched. The germline CDR1 and CDR2 sequences are SNHLY and FYNNEI. There are 15 residues in the CDR3. This CDR3 is CASPGTGLAEETQYF. In nucleotides, the CDR3 is TGTGCCAGCCCGGGGACAGGACTAGCGGAAGAGACCCAGTACTTC.

The J gene is TRBJ2-2, the V gene TRBV18, with 12 bases that match TRBD1. This CDR3 is built from 17 residues. The germline CDR1 and CDR2 sequences are KGHSH and LQKENI. The V segment lost 3 bases and the J segment 6 bases; nucleotides outside the gene matches: 8. The CDR3, as DNA: TGTGCCAGCTCACCGTCCGGGACAGGGGGCCGGGCCGGGGAGCTGTTTTTT. Protein sequence: CASSPSGTGGRAGELFF.

V and J are TRBV7-2 and TRBJ1-1; TRBD1 matches at 8 bases. V lost 6 bases to trimming and J lost 7 bases; unmatched junction nucleotides: 10. The CDR3 is 14 residues long. Germline V CDR1 and CDR2: SGHTA, FQGNSA. The CDR3, as DNA: TGTGCCAGCAGTTTAACCGGACAGGGCCTTGAAGCTTTCTTT. This codes for CASSLTGQGLEAFF.

This rearrangement joins TRBV29-1 to TRBJ2-1; TRBD1 aligns across 8 bases. Germline loops: CDR1 SQVTM, CDR2 ANQGSEA. The CDR3 contains 11 residues. Germline trimming cut 7 bases from V and 6 bases from J; bases unmatched to any gene: 2. CDR3 sequence: CSAGTGNEQFF. Written as DNA, the CDR3 is TGCAGCGCCGGGACAGGCAATGAGCAGTTCTTC.

This clone was seen only a few times. The rearrangement uses TRBV4-1 and TRBJ2-6, with D tentatively TRBD2 (5 bases). Germline V gene sequence: CDR1 MGHRA, CDR2 YSYEKL. The CDR3 is 18 amino acids. Trimming left V 4 bases short and J 0 bases short, with 16 bases between. CDR3 nucleotides: TGCGCCAGCAGCCTTACCTACTTCGGGGACTCTGGGGCCAACGTCCTGACTTTC. Its translation: CASSLTYFGDSGANVLTF.

The chain has TRBV5-8 and TRBJ1-5, with D possibly being TRBD1 (6 bases). The V gene lost 2 bases and the J gene lost 3 bases, with 15 bases spanning the gap. The germline gives CDR1 SGHTS, CDR2 YDEGEE. CDR3 length equals 16 residues. The CDR3 region is CASSFRADSFNQPQHF. The CDR3 DNA is TGTGCCAGCAGCTTTCGCGCGGACAGCTTCAATCAGCCCCAGCATTTT.

This sequence joins TRBV14 and TRBJ2-1; 14 bases match TRBD2. Losses at the gene ends were 4 bases for V and 7 bases for J; bases not matched to a gene: 6. Germline CDR1 is SGHDN and CDR2 is FVKESK. The CDR3 totals 16 residues. CDR3 sequence (DNA): TGTGCCAGCAGCCGCCATCGGACTAGCGGGAGGAATGAGCAGTTCTTC. Protein: CASSRHRTSGRNEQFF.

The chain joins TRBV9 to TRBJ2-7; the D is unclear. CDR1 and CDR2 (germline): SGDLS, YYNGEE. V was trimmed by 4 bases and J by 3 bases, leaving 14 bases between them. This CDR3 spans 14 amino acids. CDR3 loop: CASSPRLEYYEQYF. The CDR3 nucleotides read TGTGCCAGCAGCCCGAGGTTGGAATACTACGAGCAGTACTTC.

The chain employs TRBV29-1 and TRBJ2-5; D is ambiguous. The CDR3 runs to 15 residues. V was pared by 0 bases and J by 2 bases, with 13 bases between. Germline loops: CDR1 SQVTM, CDR2 ANQGSEA. CDR3 residues: CSVEDRQAAQETQYF. CDR3 DNA sequence: TGCAGCGTTGAAGATCGCCAGGCTGCGCAAGAGACCCAGTACTTC.

This clone has just a few counts. The J gene is TRBJ1-3, the V gene TRBV2; D is unresolved. CDR1 and CDR2 (germline): SNHLY, FYNNEI. V shed 7 bases and J shed 1 base, with 11 bases lying between them. The CDR3 sequence is 14 residues long. In DNA form, the CDR3 reads TGTGCCAGCAATCTGGCGGGATCTGGAAACACCATATATTTT. Its translation: CASNLAGSGNTIYF.

The rearrangement joins TRBV4-3 to TRBJ2-3; TRBD1 agrees at 9 bases. Per the germline V gene, CDR1 is LGHNA and CDR2 is YSLEER. The J segment lost 1 base and the V segment lost 6 bases, leaving 11 bases of the junction unmatched. The CDR3 covers 17 residues. The CDR3 DNA reads as TGCGCCAGCAGTTATATTGGGGGGACAGGGCGCACAGATACGCAGTATTTT. Protein product: CASSYIGGTGRTDTQYF.

The chain links TRBV4-3 to TRBJ1-4, with D tentatively TRBD1 (6 bases). Germline lookup yields CDR1 LGHNA and CDR2 YSLEER. This CDR3 region has 16 residues. Deletions cut 4 bases from V and 6 bases from J, with 18 bases between. For the CDR3, the DNA is TGCGCCAGCAGCCCAAATGTACAGGGTGCGTATGAAAAACTGTTTTTT. Its translation is CASSPNVQGAYEKLFF.

V usage is TRBV7-9 and J usage is TRBJ1-3; a weak D match, TRBD1 (5 bases). The CDR3 has 17 residues. The V gene's germline CDR1 is SEHNR and CDR2 FQNEAQ (reference sequence). V was shortened by 5 bases and J by 1 base, with 18 bases between the two germline ends. The CDR3 sequence is CASSPQGSMISGNTIYF. CDR3 nucleotides: TGTGCCAGCAGCCCGCAGGGTTCTATGATTTCTGGAAACACCATATATTTT.

The chain combines TRBV27 with TRBJ1-2, with D uncertain. Germline CDR1 reads MNHEY; CDR2 reads SMNVEV (reference sequence). V lost 4 bases and J 0 bases, leaving 18 bases between the germline ends. The CDR3 sequence is 17 residues long. The CDR3 protein is CASSSTQKSDSNYGYTF. In DNA form, the CDR3 reads TGTGCCAGCAGTTCAACCCAAAAATCGGACTCTAACTATGGCTACACCTTC.

In DNA, the CDR3 is TGTGCCAGCAGTCCCCGGGACAGGGGCTCCTACAATGAGCAGTTCTTC. The encoded protein is CASSPRDRGSYNEQFF. The chain uses TRBV27 and TRBJ2-1; 10 positions match TRBD1. This CDR3 region has 16 residues. Unmatched junction bases numbered 4, after V lost 5 bases and J lost 0 bases. Per germline, CDR1 MNHEY and CDR2 SMNVEV (reference sequence).

V usage is TRBV28 and J usage is TRBJ2-7; TRBD2 is a possible D gene (8 bases). CDR3 length: 16 amino acids. V lost 5 bases and J lost 0, with 17 bases in between. Germline V gene sequence: CDR1 MDHEN, CDR2 SYDVKM. The chain's CDR3 is CASSPQQGTSSYEQYF. The DNA of the CDR3 is TGTGCCAGCAGTCCTCAACAGGGGACTAGCTCCTACGAGCAGTACTTC. Complete variable domain (other parts from reference TRBV28 and TRBJ2-7): DVKVTQSSRYLVKRTGEKVFLECVQDMDHENMFWYRQDPGLGLRLIYFSYDVKMKEKGDIPEGYSVSREKKERFSLILESASTNQTSMYLCASSPQQGTSSYEQYFGPGTRLTVT.

CDR3 nucleotide sequence: TGTGCCAGCAGCGGGACTAGCGGGAGAGTATGCGAGCAGTACTTC. Translation gives CASSGTSGRVCEQYF. The V and J genes are TRBV7-6 and TRBJ2-7, with 14 bases lining up with TRBD2. V lost 5 bases to trimming and J lost 6 bases; unmatched junction nucleotides: 6. The CDR3 has 15 residues. CDR1 SGHVS and CDR2 FNYEAQ come from the germline V gene.

This chain links TRBV7-9 with TRBJ1-1; TRBD1 matches 8 bases. CDR1 is SEHNR and CDR2 is FQNEAQ in the germline V gene (reference sequence). V lost 6 bases and J lost 0; bases outside the gene matches: 9. This CDR3 has 16 residues. DNA for the CDR3: TGTGCCAGCAGGACAGGGGCAAGCTCAATGAACACTGAAGCTTTCTTT. Its translation is CASRTGASSMNTEAFF.

The genes are TRBV7-9 and TRBJ2-7; 11 nucleotides align to TRBD1. CDR3 size: 15 residues. Germline V CDR1 and CDR2: SEHNR, FQNEAQ (reference sequence). Germline trimming cut 5 bases from V and 5 bases from J; bases unmatched to any gene: 8. In nucleotides, the CDR3 is TGTGCCAGCAGCCAGCCCGGACAGGGGGCCCACGAGCAGTACTTC. This translates into CASSQPGQGAHEQYF.

Only a few counts were recorded for this clone. This chain links TRBV7-2 with TRBJ1-2; D call uncertain. Germline CDR1 is SGHTA and CDR2 is FQGNSA. The CDR3 spans 16 residues. The V and J ends lost 5 bases and 0 bases respectively, with 16 bases between them. The CDR3 nucleotides are TGTGCCAGCAGCGCTCAGTCCGGGAGACCTAACTATGGCTACACCTTC. It encodes CASSAQSGRPNYGYTF.

The CDR3: CASSVGGRAAGNTIYF. In DNA, the CDR3 is TGTGCCAGCAGCGTGGGTGGCAGGGCGGCTGGAAACACCATATATTTT. The V gene is TRBV9, the J gene TRBJ1-3; D is possibly TRBD1 (5 bases). CDR1 SGDLS and CDR2 YYNGEE come from the germline V gene. The germline V and J ends were trimmed by 2 bases and 2 bases, with 14 bases remaining between them. CDR3 length equals 16 residues.

This clone has a handful of counts. This chain joins TRBV4-3 and TRBJ2-3, with TRBD1 matching over 12 bases. This CDR3 contains 16 residues. Germline CDR1 is LGHNA and CDR2 is YSLEER. The V gene end was trimmed by 3 bases and the J gene end by 2 bases; junction bases not matched to a gene: 3. CDR3 protein: CASSHGTGGNTDTQYF. CDR3 nucleotides: TGCGCCAGCAGCCACGGGACAGGGGGCAACACAGATACGCAGTATTTT.

The J gene is TRBJ2-2, the V gene TRBV5-6; perhaps TRBD2 as D (6 bases). This CDR3 region has 15 residues. The V end was cut by 4 bases, the J end by 4 bases, with 14 bases between. CDR1 and CDR2 from the germline V gene are SGHDT and YYEEEE. CDR3 in DNA: TGTGCCAGCAGCCTGACTAGTTTGGGCACCGGGGAGCTGTTTTTT. Translated: CASSLTSLGTGELFF.